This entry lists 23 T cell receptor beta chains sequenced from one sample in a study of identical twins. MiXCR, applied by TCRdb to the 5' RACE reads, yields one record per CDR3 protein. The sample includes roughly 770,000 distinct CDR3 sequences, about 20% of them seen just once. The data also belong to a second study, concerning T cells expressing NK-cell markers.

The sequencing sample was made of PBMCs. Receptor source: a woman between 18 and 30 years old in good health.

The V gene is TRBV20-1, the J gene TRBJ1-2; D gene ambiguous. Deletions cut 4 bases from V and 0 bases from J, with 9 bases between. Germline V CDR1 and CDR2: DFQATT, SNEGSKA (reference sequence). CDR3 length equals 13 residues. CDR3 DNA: TGCAGTGCTATCACCCAAACTAACTATGGCTACACCTTC. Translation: CSAITQTNYGYTF.

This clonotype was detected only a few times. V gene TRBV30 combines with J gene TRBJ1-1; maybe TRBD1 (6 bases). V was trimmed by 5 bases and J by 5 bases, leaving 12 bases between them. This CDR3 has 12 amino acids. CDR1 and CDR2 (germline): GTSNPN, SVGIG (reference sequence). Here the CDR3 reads CAWGATGTEAFF. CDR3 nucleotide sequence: TGTGCCTGGGGGGCTACAGGGACTGAAGCTTTCTTT.

In DNA, the CDR3 is TGCAGTGCTAGAGATCCCACTAGCGGGGACAATGAGCAGTTCTTC. Encoded protein: CSARDPTSGDNEQFF. This chain joins TRBV20-1 and TRBJ2-1, with 10 bases that match TRBD2. V shed 0 bases and J 5 bases; nucleotides not matched to a gene: 4. This CDR3 spans 15 amino acids. CDR1 and CDR2 from the germline V gene are DFQATT and SNEGSKA (reference sequence).

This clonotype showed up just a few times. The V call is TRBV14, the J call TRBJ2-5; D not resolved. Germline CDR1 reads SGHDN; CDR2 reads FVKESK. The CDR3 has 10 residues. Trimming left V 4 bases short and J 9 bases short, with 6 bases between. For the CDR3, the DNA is TGTGCCAGCAGCCCTCGACCCCAGTACTTC. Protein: CASSPRPQYF.

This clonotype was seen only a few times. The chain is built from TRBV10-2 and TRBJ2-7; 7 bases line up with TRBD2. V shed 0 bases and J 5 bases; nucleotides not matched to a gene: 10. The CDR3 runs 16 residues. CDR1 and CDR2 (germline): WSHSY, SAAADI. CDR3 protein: CASSESTMGEGHEQYF. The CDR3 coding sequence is TGCGCCAGCAGTGAGTCGACTATGGGGGAGGGCCACGAGCAGTACTTC.

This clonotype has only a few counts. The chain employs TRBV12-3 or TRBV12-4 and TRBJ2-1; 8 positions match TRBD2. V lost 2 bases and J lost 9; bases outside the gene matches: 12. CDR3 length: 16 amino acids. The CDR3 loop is CASSLFGREGRAEQFF. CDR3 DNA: TGTGCCAGCAGTTTATTCGGACGGGAGGGCCGGGCTGAGCAGTTCTTC.

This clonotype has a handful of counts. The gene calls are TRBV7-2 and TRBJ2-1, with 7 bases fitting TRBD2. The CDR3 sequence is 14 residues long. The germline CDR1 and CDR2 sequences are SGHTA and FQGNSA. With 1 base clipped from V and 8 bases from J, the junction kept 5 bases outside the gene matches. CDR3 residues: CASSLVSGRDEQFF. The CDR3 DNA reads TGTGCCAGCAGCTTAGTGTCGGGGAGGGATGAGCAGTTCTTC.

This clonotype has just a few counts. CDR3 residues: CASSLGDREVTDTQYF. The CDR3 nucleotides are TGTGCCAGCAGCTTGGGGGACAGGGAGGTCACAGATACGCAGTATTTT. The chain joins TRBV5-6 to TRBJ2-3, with 9 positions matching TRBD1. CDR3 length: 16 amino acids. The V gene's germline CDR1 is SGHDT and CDR2 YYEEEE. After removal of 0 bases from V and 2 bases from J, the junction contained 4 bases not matched to a gene.

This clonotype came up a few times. This chain's CDR3 is CSVRWGSTGELFF. CDR3 coding DNA: TGCAGCGTCCGCTGGGGGAGCACCGGGGAGCTGTTTTTT. The chain carries TRBV29-1 and TRBJ2-2; D may correspond to TRBD1 or TRBD2 (5 bases each). V dropped 6 bases and J dropped 4 bases, with 12 bases sitting between them. Germline V lookup: CDR1 SQVTM, CDR2 ANQGSEA. This CDR3 has 13 amino acids.

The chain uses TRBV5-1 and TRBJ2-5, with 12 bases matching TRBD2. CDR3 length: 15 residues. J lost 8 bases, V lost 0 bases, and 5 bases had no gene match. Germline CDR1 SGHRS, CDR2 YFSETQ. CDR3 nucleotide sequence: TGCGCCAGCAGCTTGGTGTCTAGCGGGGGGGCTACCCAGTACTTC. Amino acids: CASSLVSSGGATQYF.

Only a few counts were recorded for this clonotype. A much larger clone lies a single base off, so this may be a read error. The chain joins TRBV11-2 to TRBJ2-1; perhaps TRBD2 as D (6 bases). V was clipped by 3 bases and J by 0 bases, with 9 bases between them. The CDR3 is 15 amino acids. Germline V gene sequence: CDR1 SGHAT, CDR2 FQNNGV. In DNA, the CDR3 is TGTGCCAGCAGCTTCGGGACTCCCTCCTACAATGAGCAGTTCTTC. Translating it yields CASSFGTPSYNEQFF.

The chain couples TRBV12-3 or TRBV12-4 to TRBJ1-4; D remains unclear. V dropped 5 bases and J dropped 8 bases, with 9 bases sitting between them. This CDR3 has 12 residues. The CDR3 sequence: CASSIGPEKLFF. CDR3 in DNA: TGTGCCAGCAGTATCGGACCCGAAAAACTGTTTTTT.

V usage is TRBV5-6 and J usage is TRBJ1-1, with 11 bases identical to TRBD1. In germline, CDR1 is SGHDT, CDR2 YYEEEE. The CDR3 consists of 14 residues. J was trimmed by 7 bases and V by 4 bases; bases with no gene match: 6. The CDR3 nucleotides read TGTGCCAGCAGCCAGGACAGGGGGCTAGGTGAAGCTTTCTTT. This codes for CASSQDRGLGEAFF.

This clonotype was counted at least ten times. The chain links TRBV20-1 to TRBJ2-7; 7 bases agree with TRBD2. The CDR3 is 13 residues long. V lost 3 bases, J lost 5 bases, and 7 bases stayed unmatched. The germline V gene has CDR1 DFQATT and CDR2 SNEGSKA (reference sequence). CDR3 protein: CSARGLAANEQYF. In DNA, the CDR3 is TGCAGTGCTAGGGGTCTAGCGGCGAACGAGCAGTACTTC.

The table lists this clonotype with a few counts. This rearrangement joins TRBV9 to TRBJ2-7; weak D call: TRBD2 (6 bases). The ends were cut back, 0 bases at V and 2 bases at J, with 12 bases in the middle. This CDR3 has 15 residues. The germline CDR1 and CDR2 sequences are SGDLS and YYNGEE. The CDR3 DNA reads TGTGCCAGCAGCGTAGATAGCGGAGGGACCTACGAGCAGTACTTC. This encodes CASSVDSGGTYEQYF. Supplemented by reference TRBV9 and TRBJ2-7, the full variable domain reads DSGVTQTPKHLITATGQRVTLRCSPRSGDLSVYWYQQSLDQGLQFLIQYYNGEERAKGNILERFSAQQFPDLHSELNLSSLELGDSALYFCASSVDSGGTYEQYFGPGTRLTVT.

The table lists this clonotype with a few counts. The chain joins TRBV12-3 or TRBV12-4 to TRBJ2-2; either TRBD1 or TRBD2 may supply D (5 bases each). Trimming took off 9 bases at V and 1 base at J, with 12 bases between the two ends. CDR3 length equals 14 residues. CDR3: CASRPRGNTGELFF. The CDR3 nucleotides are TGTGCCAGTAGGCCGAGGGGGAACACCGGGGAGCTGTTTTTT.

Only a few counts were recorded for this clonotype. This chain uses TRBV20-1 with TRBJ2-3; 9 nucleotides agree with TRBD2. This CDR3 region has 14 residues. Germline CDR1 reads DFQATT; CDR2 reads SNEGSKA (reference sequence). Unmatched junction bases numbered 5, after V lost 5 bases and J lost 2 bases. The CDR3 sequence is CSAGAGGPTDTQYF. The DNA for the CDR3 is TGCAGTGCTGGAGCGGGGGGCCCCACAGATACGCAGTATTTT.

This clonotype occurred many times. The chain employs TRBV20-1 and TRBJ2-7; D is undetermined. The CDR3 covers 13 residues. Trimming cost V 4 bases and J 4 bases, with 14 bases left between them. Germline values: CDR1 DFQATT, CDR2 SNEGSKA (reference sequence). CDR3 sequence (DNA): TGCAGTGCTACGGTAGGGCCTGGATACGAGCAGTACTTC. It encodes CSATVGPGYEQYF.

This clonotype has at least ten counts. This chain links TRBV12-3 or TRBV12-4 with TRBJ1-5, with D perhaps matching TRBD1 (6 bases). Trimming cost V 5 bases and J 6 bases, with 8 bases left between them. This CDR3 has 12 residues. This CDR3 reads CASSPRGQPQHF. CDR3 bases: TGTGCCAGCAGTCCCAGGGGTCAGCCCCAGCATTTT.

The CDR3 protein is CASSMVGGEQFF. The CDR3 DNA reads TGTGCCAGCAGCATGGTGGGAGGTGAGCAGTTCTTC. The V call is TRBV12-3 or TRBV12-4, the J call TRBJ2-1, with TRBD2 as a possible D gene (6 bases). V was pared by 6 bases and J by 9 bases, with 12 bases between. This CDR3 region has 12 residues.

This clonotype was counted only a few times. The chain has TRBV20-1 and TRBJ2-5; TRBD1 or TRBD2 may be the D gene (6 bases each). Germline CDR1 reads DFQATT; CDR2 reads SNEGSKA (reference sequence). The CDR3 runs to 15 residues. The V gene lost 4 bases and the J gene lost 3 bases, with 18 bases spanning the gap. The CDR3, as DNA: TGCAGTGCTACCGGAGGGGGGCGCGAAAAAGAGACCCAGTACTTC. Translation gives CSATGGGREKETQYF.

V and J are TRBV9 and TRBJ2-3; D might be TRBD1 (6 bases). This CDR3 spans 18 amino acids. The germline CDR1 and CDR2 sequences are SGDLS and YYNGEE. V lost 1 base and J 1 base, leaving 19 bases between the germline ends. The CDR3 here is CASSVPEVGGAGTDTQYF. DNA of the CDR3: TGTGCCAGCAGCGTACCCGAAGTAGGGGGAGCCGGCACAGATACGCAGTATTTT.

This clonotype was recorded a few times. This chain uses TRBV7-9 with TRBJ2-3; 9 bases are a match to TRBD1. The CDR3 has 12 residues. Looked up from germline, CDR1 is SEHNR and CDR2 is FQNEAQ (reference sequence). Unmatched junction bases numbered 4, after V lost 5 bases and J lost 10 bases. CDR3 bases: TGTGCCAGCAGCCCGGGACAGGGAGCGCAGTATTTT. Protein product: CASSPGQGAQYF.